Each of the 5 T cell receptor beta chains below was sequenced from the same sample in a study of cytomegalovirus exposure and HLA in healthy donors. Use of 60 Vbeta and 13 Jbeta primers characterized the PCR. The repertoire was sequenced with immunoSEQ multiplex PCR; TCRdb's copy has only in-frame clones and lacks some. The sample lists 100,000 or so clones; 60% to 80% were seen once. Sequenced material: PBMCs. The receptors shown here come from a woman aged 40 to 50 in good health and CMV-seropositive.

CDR3 nucleotides: TGTGCCATCACGCCAGCAGGGGGCGCTTCAGGGGAGCTGTTTTTT. It yields the protein CAITPAGGASGELFF. This chain uses TRBV10-3 with TRBJ2-2, with 8 bases matching TRBD1. Trimming took 7 bases from V and 8 from J; bases not matched to a gene: 12. From germline, CDR1 is ENHRY and CDR2 SYGVKD. This CDR3 has 15 amino acids.

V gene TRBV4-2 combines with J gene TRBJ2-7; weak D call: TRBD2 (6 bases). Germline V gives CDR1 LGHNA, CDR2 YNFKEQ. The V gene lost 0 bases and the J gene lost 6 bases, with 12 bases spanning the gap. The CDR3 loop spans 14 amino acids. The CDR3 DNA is TGTGCCAGCAGCCAAGATGGAGGGGATCTCGAGCAGTACTTC. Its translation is CASSQDGGDLEQYF.

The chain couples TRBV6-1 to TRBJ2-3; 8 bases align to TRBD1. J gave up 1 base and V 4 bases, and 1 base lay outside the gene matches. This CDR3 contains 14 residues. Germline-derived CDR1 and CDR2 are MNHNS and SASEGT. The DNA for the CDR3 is TGTGCCAGCAGTGCGGGACAGGGCACAGATACGCAGTATTTT. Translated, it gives CASSAGQGTDTQYF.

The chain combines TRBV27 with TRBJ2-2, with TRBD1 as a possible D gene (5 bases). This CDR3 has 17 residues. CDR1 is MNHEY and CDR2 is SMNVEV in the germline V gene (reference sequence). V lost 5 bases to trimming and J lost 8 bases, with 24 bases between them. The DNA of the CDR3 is TGTGCCAGCAGTGTAATATATCCCGACAGAGTCGGGGGGGAGCTGTTTTTT. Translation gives CASSVIYPDRVGGELFF.

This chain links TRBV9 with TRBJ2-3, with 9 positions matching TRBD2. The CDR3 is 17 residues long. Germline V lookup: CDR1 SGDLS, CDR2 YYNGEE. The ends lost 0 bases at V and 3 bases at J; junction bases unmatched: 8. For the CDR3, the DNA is TGTGCCAGCAGCGTAGCGGGACTAGCCTCGCTTACAGATACGCAGTATTTT. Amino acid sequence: CASSVAGLASLTDTQYF.